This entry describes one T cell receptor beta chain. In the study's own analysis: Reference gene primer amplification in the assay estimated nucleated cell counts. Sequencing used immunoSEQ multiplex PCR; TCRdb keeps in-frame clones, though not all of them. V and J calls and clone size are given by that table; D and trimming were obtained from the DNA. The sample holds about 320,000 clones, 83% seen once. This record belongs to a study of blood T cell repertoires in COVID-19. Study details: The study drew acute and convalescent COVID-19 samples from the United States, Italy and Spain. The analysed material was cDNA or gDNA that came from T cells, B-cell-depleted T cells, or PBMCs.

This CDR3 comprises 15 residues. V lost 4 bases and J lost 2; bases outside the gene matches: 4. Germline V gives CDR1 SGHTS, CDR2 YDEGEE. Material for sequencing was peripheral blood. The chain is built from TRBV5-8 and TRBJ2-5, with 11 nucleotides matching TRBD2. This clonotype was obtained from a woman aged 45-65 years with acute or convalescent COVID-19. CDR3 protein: CASSEGTSGQETQYF. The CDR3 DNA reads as TGTGCCAGCAGCGAAGGGACTAGCGGACAAGAGACCCAGTACTTC. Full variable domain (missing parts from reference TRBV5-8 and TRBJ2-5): EAGVTQSPTHLIKTRGQQATLRCSPISGHTSVYWYQQALGLGLQFLLWYDEGEERNRGNFPPRFSGRQFPNYSSELNVNALELEDSALYLCASSEGTSGQETQYFGPGTRLLVL.